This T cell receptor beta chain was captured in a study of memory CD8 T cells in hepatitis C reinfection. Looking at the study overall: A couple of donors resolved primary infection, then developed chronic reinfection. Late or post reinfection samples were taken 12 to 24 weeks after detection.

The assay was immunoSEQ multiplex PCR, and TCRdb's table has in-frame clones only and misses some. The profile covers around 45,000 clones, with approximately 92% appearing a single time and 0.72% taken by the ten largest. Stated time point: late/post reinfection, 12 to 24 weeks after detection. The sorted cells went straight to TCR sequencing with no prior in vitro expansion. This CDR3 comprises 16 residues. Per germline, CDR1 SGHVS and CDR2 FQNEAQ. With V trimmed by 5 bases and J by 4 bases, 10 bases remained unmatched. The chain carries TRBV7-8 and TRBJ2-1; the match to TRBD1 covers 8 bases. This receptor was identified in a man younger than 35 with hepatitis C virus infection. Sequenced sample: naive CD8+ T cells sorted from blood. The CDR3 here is CASSPTEGTGYNEQFF. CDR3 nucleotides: TGTGCCAGCAGCCCCACCGAGGGGACAGGATACAATGAGCAGTTCTTC.